These 13 T cell receptor beta chains were sequenced from one sample in a study of blood T cell repertoires in COVID-19. Sequencing was performed with immunoSEQ multiplex PCR; in TCRdb, only in-frame clones are kept and a portion is missing. Of about 380,000 clones listed, around 85% are singletons. The specimen sequenced was peripheral blood. These receptor sequences come from a woman aged 18-35 years with acute or convalescent COVID-19.

This chain joins TRBV6-4 and TRBJ2-1; the match to TRBD1 covers 7 bases. The CDR3 runs 14 residues. The germline V gene has CDR1 MRHNA and CDR2 SNTAGT. J gave up 6 bases and V 3 bases, and 5 bases lay outside the gene matches. Written as DNA, the CDR3 is TGTGCCAGCAGTGAGGGACAGCCGAGCAATGAGCAGTTCTTC. The encoded protein is CASSEGQPSNEQFF.

About this clone itself: Other DNA sequences from this sample encode an identical CDR3 as well. The chain recombines TRBV5-1 with TRBJ1-2; D perhaps matches TRBD1 (6 bases). CDR1 and CDR2 (germline): SGHRS, YFSETQ. The CDR3 has 15 residues. Trimming cost V 0 bases and J 2 bases, with 11 bases left between them. The CDR3 coding sequence is TGCGCCAGCAGCTTGGATGACAGGCGAAACTATGGCTACACCTTC. Translation gives CASSLDDRRNYGYTF.

The chain joins TRBV12-5 to TRBJ2-4, with TRBD2 matching over 10 bases. This CDR3 contains 20 residues. Germline CDR1 reads LGHNT; CDR2 reads FRNRAP. Trimming removed 5 bases from V and 0 bases from J; junction bases left unmatched: 16. The CDR3 nucleotides are TGTGCTAGTGGTATCCTTCCTAGCGGGAGAGGGTACCGAGCCAAAAACATTCAGTACTTC. Amino acids: CASGILPSGRGYRAKNIQYF.

V and J are TRBV5-1 and TRBJ2-1; perhaps TRBD1 as D (5 bases). The V end lost 2 bases, the J end lost 7 bases, and 7 bases lay between the germline ends. Germline CDR1 is SGHRS and CDR2 is YFSETQ. CDR3 size: 12 residues. The CDR3 reads CASSFQGNEQFF. DNA for the CDR3: TGCGCCAGCAGCTTTCAGGGTAATGAGCAGTTCTTC.

The chain combines TRBV18 with TRBJ1-2; D gene uncertain. CDR1 KGHSH and CDR2 LQKENI come from the germline V gene. The V end lost 3 bases, the J end lost 2 bases, and 13 bases lay between the germline ends. The CDR3 loop spans 15 amino acids. The CDR3 DNA reads TGTGCCAGCTCACCTAACAGCTCCCCGAACTATGGCTACACCTTC. Translation gives CASSPNSSPNYGYTF.

V is TRBV5-5 and J is TRBJ2-7; 7 bases map to TRBD1. V shed 4 bases and J 1 base; nucleotides not matched to a gene: 5. Per the germline V gene, CDR1 is SGHKS and CDR2 is YYEKEE (reference sequence). The CDR3 runs to 14 residues. CDR3 region: CASSVQQGSYEQYF. The CDR3 DNA follows: TGTGCCAGCAGCGTCCAACAGGGGTCCTACGAGCAGTACTTC. Together with reference TRBV5-5 and TRBJ2-7, the CDR3 gives the full variable domain: DAGVTQSPTHLIKTRGQQVTLRCSPISGHKSVSWYQQVLGQGPQFIFQYYEKEERGRGNFPDRFSARQFPNYSSELNVNALLLGDSALYLCASSVQQGSYEQYFGPGTRLTVT.

The gene calls are TRBV6-5 and TRBJ1-6; D is unclear. This CDR3 spans 15 amino acids. The V gene lost 11 bases and the J gene lost 5 bases, with 19 bases spanning the gap. Germline V lookup: CDR1 MNHEY, CDR2 SVGAGI. The CDR3 loop reads CASQTFPGHNSPLHF. As DNA, the CDR3 is TGTGCCTCCCAAACTTTTCCGGGTCATAATTCACCCCTCCACTTT.

The genes are TRBV5-5 and TRBJ2-7; the D gene is possibly TRBD2 (6 bases). The germline V gene encodes CDR1 SGHKS and CDR2 YYEKEE (reference sequence). The germline V and J ends were trimmed by 0 bases and 2 bases, with 12 bases remaining between them. The CDR3 runs to 15 residues. The CDR3 region has the DNA TGTGCCAGCAGCTTGGGGCAGTGGGGGGCCTACGAGCAGTACTTC. Protein product: CASSLGQWGAYEQYF.

The V call is TRBV9, the J call TRBJ2-2, with a possible D match to TRBD1 (6 bases). Germline values: CDR1 SGDLS, CDR2 YYNGEE. V gave up 3 bases and J gave up 0 bases, with 12 bases separating them. The CDR3 totals 16 residues. In DNA, the CDR3 is TGTGCCAGCAGCGGGGACATAATCGCGAACACCGGGGAGCTGTTTTTT. Translation gives CASSGDIIANTGELFF.

The genes are TRBV7-9 and TRBJ2-3, with D possibly matching TRBD2 (5 bases). V lost 5 bases and J 2 bases, leaving 20 bases between the germline ends. The CDR3 consists of 17 residues. Per germline, CDR1 SEHNR and CDR2 FQNEAQ (reference sequence). The CDR3 sequence: CASSTTGGREATDTQYF. In nucleotides, the CDR3 is TGTGCCAGCAGCACCACCGGTGGTCGGGAAGCCACAGATACGCAGTATTTT. The whole variable domain, remainder taken from reference TRBV7-9 and TRBJ2-3, is DTGVSQNPRHKITKRGQNVTFRCDPISEHNRLYWYRQTLGQGPEFLTYFQNEAQLEKSRLLSDRFSAERPKGSFSTLEIQRTEQGDSAMYLCASSTTGGREATDTQYFGPGTRLTVL.

The chain uses TRBV14 and TRBJ2-5, with D tentatively TRBD1 (6 bases). The CDR3 is 15 amino acids. V lost 4 bases and J lost 5, with 17 bases in between. In germline, CDR1 is SGHDN, CDR2 FVKESK. CDR3 sequence (DNA): TGTGCCAGCAGCCCCCGGGGACAACAACGGGAGACCCAGTACTTC. This sequence encodes CASSPRGQQRETQYF.

This sequence joins TRBV7-6 and TRBJ2-5; 8 positions agree with TRBD2. Per germline, CDR1 SGHVS and CDR2 FNYEAQ. This CDR3 contains 16 residues. Losses at the gene ends were 3 bases for V and 4 bases for J; bases not matched to a gene: 10. CDR3: CASSFSAGGARETQYF. In DNA form, the CDR3 reads TGTGCCAGCAGCTTCTCTGCCGGGGGGGCGAGAGAGACCCAGTACTTC.

The chain combines TRBV5-6 with TRBJ1-1, with TRBD1 matching over 9 bases. V lost 2 bases to trimming and J lost 7 bases; unmatched junction nucleotides: 3. The germline V gene encodes CDR1 SGHDT and CDR2 YYEEEE. This CDR3 has 13 residues. DNA of the CDR3: TGTGCCAGCAGCTTCGACAGGGGGAGTGAAGCTTTCTTT. It translates to CASSFDRGSEAFF. Looking up the rest from reference TRBV5-6 and TRBJ1-1 gives the full variable domain: DAGVTQSPTHLIKTRGQQVTLRCSPKSGHDTVSWYQQALGQGPQFIFQYYEEEERQRGNFPDRFSGHQFPNYSSELNVNALLLGDSALYLCASSFDRGSEAFFGQGTRLTVV.